The 13 T cell receptor beta chains given below trace back to one sample, sequenced in a study of tumor T cells in aggressive B-cell lymphoma. Produced via immunoSEQ multiplex PCR; TCRdb's table is partial and in-frame only. The sample lists approximately 4,300 clones, about 85% seen once, with roughly 4.8% in the top ten. Specimen: tumor tissue. Every receptor here comes from an adult with diffuse large B cell lymphoma.

The gene calls are TRBV27 and TRBJ1-6; D gene ambiguous. The CDR3 is 13 residues long. Germline V lookup: CDR1 MNHEY, CDR2 SMNVEV (reference sequence). The V end lost 5 bases, the J end lost 10 bases, and 12 bases lay between the germline ends. The chain's CDR3 is CASSPHWESPLHF. For the CDR3, the DNA is TGTGCCAGCAGTCCCCACTGGGAGTCACCCCTCCACTTT.

This clone was observed a few times. This chain connects TRBV4-3 to TRBJ1-2; the match to TRBD1 covers 7 bases. From germline, CDR1 is LGHNA and CDR2 YSLEER. V shed 6 bases and J 0 bases; nucleotides not matched to a gene: 10. This CDR3 has 16 residues. The CDR3 DNA reads TGCGCCAGCAGAACAAGCTGGCAGGGGGCTAACTATGGCTACACCTTC. Protein sequence: CASRTSWQGANYGYTF.

The chain's CDR3 is CASSLGQGSYNEQFF. CDR3 sequence (DNA): TGTGCCAGCAGCCTGGGACAGGGGTCCTACAATGAGCAGTTCTTC. This chain links TRBV11-3 with TRBJ2-1; TRBD1 aligns across 10 bases. With 5 bases clipped from V and 1 base from J, the junction kept 2 bases outside the gene matches. Per the germline V gene, CDR1 is SGHNT and CDR2 is YENEEA. The CDR3 consists of 15 residues.

The chain has TRBV7-9 and TRBJ2-5, with a possible D match to TRBD1 (5 bases). The germline V and J ends were trimmed by 6 bases and 0 bases, with 8 bases remaining between them. Looked up from germline, CDR1 is SEHNR and CDR2 is FQNEAQ (reference sequence). This CDR3 comprises 13 residues. CDR3 residues: CASRRGNQETQYF. The CDR3 nucleotides read TGTGCCAGCAGAAGGGGAAACCAAGAGACCCAGTACTTC.

The rearrangement links TRBV7-2 to TRBJ2-3; tentative D call: TRBD2 (6 bases). Germline-derived CDR1 and CDR2 are SGHTA and FQGNSA. This CDR3 comprises 15 residues. Trimming pared 3 bases from V and 4 bases from J, leaving 14 bases between. CDR3 in amino acids: CASSFQGSGADTQYF. The CDR3 DNA is TGTGCCAGCAGCTTTCAGGGTAGCGGAGCAGATACGCAGTATTTT.

The chain employs TRBV29-1 and TRBJ1-1; 8 positions match TRBD1. Germline loops: CDR1 SQVTM, CDR2 ANQGSEA. CDR3 size: 13 residues. Unmatched junction bases numbered 9, after V lost 5 bases and J lost 7 bases. As DNA, the CDR3 is TGCAGCGTTCGGAGACAGGGGTCAAGTGAAGCTTTCTTT. This gives the protein CSVRRQGSSEAFF.

The chain uses TRBV2 and TRBJ1-2; TRBD1 agrees at 7 bases. The trim removed 5 bases at V and 4 bases at J, leaving 4 bases unmatched. Germline V gives CDR1 SNHLY, CDR2 FYNNEI. The length of the CDR3 is 13 residues. CDR3: CASSLGQFYGYTF. The CDR3 region has the DNA TGTGCCAGCAGTTTGGGACAGTTCTATGGCTACACCTTC. The full variable domain, completed using reference TRBV2 and TRBJ1-2, is EPEVTQTPSHQVTQMGQEVILRCVPISNHLYFYWYRQILGQKVEFLVSFYNNEISEKSEIFDDQFSVERPDGSNFTLKIRSTKLEDSAMYFCASSLGQFYGYTFGSGTRLTVV.

The chain employs TRBV27 and TRBJ1-4; 9 bases line up with TRBD1. V dropped 8 bases and J dropped 9; count of bases not matched to a gene: 13. CDR1 is MNHEY and CDR2 is SMNVEV in the germline V gene (reference sequence). The CDR3 sequence is 15 residues long. CDR3 DNA sequence: TGTGCCAGCTCACAGGGGGCCCCTTTAGGCCAAAAACTGTTTTTT. Its translation is CASSQGAPLGQKLFF.

The V call is TRBV18, the J call TRBJ1-1; TRBD1 matches at 9 bases. This CDR3 has 15 amino acids. Germline V gene sequence: CDR1 KGHSH, CDR2 LQKENI. The ends lost 4 bases at V and 1 base at J; junction bases unmatched: 4. In DNA form, the CDR3 reads TGTGCCAGCTCACTCCGGACAGGGGAGAACACTGAAGCTTTCTTT. This sequence encodes CASSLRTGENTEAFF.

This chain joins TRBV19 and TRBJ1-2, with TRBD1 identical over 9 bases. The V and J ends lost 9 bases and 6 bases, in that order; junction bases with no gene match: 8. Germline-derived CDR1 and CDR2 are LNHDA and SQIVND (reference sequence). The CDR3 sequence is 13 residues long. The CDR3 reads CASFEGTGNGYTF. In nucleotides, the CDR3 is TGTGCCAGCTTCGAGGGGACAGGGAATGGCTACACCTTC.

The rearrangement joins TRBV27 to TRBJ1-3, with 7 bases identical to TRBD1. The CDR3 length is 14 residues. From germline, CDR1 is MNHEY and CDR2 SMNVEV (reference sequence). The V segment lost 7 bases and the J segment 4 bases; nucleotides outside the gene matches: 7. The CDR3 coding sequence is TGTGCCAGCAAGGACAGGCGCATCGGAAACACCATATATTTT. It is translated as CASKDRRIGNTIYF.

As concerns this clone: Germline and junction disagree at one end, which may indicate a read error. This sequence joins TRBV30 and TRBJ2-2, with 8 bases fitting TRBD2. Germline V gene sequence: CDR1 GTSNPN, CDR2 SVGIG (reference sequence). The CDR3 is 14 residues long. CDR3 nucleotide sequence: TGTGCCTGGAGGGCGGGAGGTCCCACCAGGGAGCTGTTTTTT. It encodes CAWRAGGPTRELFF.

The chain recombines TRBV18 with TRBJ2-1, with D hard to call. V gave up 6 bases and J gave up 0 bases, with 6 bases separating them. CDR3 length: 13 residues. In germline, CDR1 is KGHSH, CDR2 LQKENI. In DNA form, the CDR3 reads TGTGCCAGCTCTATCAGCTCCTACAATGAGCAGTTCTTC. It translates to CASSISSYNEQFF.